This TCR beta chain was sequenced during a study of T cells in Graves' hyperthyroidism and ophthalmopathy. Background on the study: Peripheral blood draws took place at initial diagnosis, ahead of any treatment.

V lost 7 bases and J lost 6, with 7 bases in between. The germline gives CDR1 ENHRY, CDR2 SYGVKD. CDR3 length: 10 amino acids. In making diagnoses, clinical symptoms, serum thyroxine and TRAb, thyroid ultrasound and orbital computed tomography were all used. Study observations and caveats: Most thyroid clonotypes expanded above 0.001 appeared in blood too.

Turning to this clonotype: As yet, its antigen is unknown.

Amplified TCR beta CDR3 regions derived from RNA transcripts. With the HTBI primer set, the TCR CDR3 went through a first round of RT-PCR. TCRdb independently ran MiXCR on the multiplex PCR reads; one entry per CDR3 protein. Here the sample spans about 210,000 distinct CDR3 sequences, roughly 15% being singletons. The rearrangement links TRBV10-3 to TRBJ2-7; a weak D match, TRBD2 (5 bases). The receptor's source is a man aged 50 or older with Graves' hyperthyroidism. Sequenced sample: blood. The CDR3 is CAITGGEQYF. In DNA, the CDR3 is TGTGCCATCACCGGAGGCGAGCAGTACTTC.